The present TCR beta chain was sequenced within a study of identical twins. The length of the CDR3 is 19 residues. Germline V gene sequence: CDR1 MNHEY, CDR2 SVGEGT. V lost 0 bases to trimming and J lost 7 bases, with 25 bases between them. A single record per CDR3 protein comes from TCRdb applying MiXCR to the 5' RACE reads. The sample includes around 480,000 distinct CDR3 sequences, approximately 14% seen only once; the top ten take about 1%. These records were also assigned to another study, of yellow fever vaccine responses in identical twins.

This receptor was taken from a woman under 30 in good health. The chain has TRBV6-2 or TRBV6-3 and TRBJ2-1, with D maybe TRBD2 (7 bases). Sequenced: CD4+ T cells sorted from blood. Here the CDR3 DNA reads TGTGCCAGCAGTTACTCGAAGGGGGGGAAACGGTTATCGCGGAATGAGCAGTTCTTC. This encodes CASSYSKGGKRLSRNEQFF.